The 24 T cell receptor beta chains listed next were all sequenced from one sample in a study of control samples from healthy donors and cancer patients. TCRdb's copy holds only in-frame clones and misses some; the assay was immunoSEQ multiplex PCR. The table shows 210,000 or so clones, with about 89% occurring only once. Material: blood. All receptors derive from a man aged 30-40 years in good health.

The chain uses TRBV10-3 and TRBJ1-1; 7 nucleotides align to TRBD1. Germline CDR1 reads ENHRY; CDR2 reads SYGVKD. V dropped 4 bases and J dropped 8; count of bases not matched to a gene: 7. This CDR3 comprises 13 residues. The CDR3 spells CAISVLVGQEAFF. DNA of the CDR3: TGTGCCATCAGTGTTTTGGTGGGACAGGAAGCTTTCTTT.

The chain links TRBV5-1 to TRBJ1-1; TRBD1 might be the D (5 bases). V gave up 7 bases and J gave up 3 bases, with 16 bases separating them. The CDR3 is made up of 14 amino acids. CDR1 and CDR2 from the germline V gene are SGHRS and YFSETQ. CDR3: CASRLSVGDTEAFF. The CDR3 DNA sequence: TGCGCCAGCCGACTCAGTGTGGGGGACACTGAAGCTTTCTTT.

This chain links TRBV19 with TRBJ1-5; D call uncertain. The CDR3 length is 14 residues. Trimming shortened V by 8 bases and J by 0 bases, and 11 bases separated the two germline ends. Germline V gene data show CDR1 as LNHDA and CDR2 as SQIVND (reference sequence). For the CDR3, the DNA is TGTGCCAGTGGGGATGGGGTTAGCAATCAGCCCCAGCATTTT. Its protein product is CASGDGVSNQPQHF.

The CDR3 loop reads CASSPEDRGLLKEKLFF. For the CDR3, the DNA is TGTGCCAGCTCACCAGAGGACAGGGGGCTTCTGAAAGAAAAACTGTTTTTT. The chain has TRBV18 and TRBJ1-4, with 11 nucleotides matching TRBD1. Germline V gene data show CDR1 as KGHSH and CDR2 as LQKENI. This CDR3 has 17 amino acids. Trimming took 2 bases from V and 8 from J; bases not matched to a gene: 10.

This chain joins TRBV2 and TRBJ1-5; no reliable D call. Germline lookup yields CDR1 SNHLY and CDR2 FYNNEI. The CDR3 contains 14 residues. Trimming left V 5 bases short and J 0 bases short, with 8 bases between. The CDR3: CASSQDYSNQPQHF. The CDR3 DNA is TGTGCCAGCAGTCAAGATTATAGCAATCAGCCCCAGCATTTT.

The chain combines TRBV5-1 with TRBJ1-2; 7 positions agree with TRBD1. The CDR3 is made up of 14 amino acids. V dropped 2 bases and J dropped 2; count of bases not matched to a gene: 3. Per the germline V gene, CDR1 is SGHRS and CDR2 is YFSETQ. Here the CDR3 reads CASSFDRANYGYTF. Written as DNA, the CDR3 is TGCGCCAGCAGCTTCGACAGGGCGAACTATGGCTACACCTTC.

V is TRBV7-9 and J is TRBJ1-2; D not certain. The CDR3 length is 12 residues. Trimming cost V 3 bases and J 5 bases, with 7 bases left between them. Germline-derived CDR1 and CDR2 are SEHNR and FQNEAQ (reference sequence). CDR3 loop: CASSFDGYGYTF. In DNA, the CDR3 is TGTGCCAGCAGCTTCGACGGATATGGCTACACCTTC.

The rearrangement links TRBV30 to TRBJ1-1, with unresolved D. Germline V lookup: CDR1 GTSNPN, CDR2 SVGIG (reference sequence). The CDR3 is 14 residues long. Trimming left V 3 bases short and J 3 bases short, with 14 bases between. CDR3 loop: CAWSANLRDTEAFF. The CDR3 nucleotides read TGTGCCTGGAGCGCTAACCTCCGGGACACTGAAGCTTTCTTT.

This chain uses TRBV20-1 with TRBJ2-3; tentative D call: TRBD2 (5 bases). Germline V CDR1 and CDR2: DFQATT, SNEGSKA (reference sequence). V lost 5 bases, J lost 2 bases, and 5 bases lay in between. This CDR3 comprises 11 residues. CDR3 DNA sequence: TGCAGTGCTGGACTCACAGATACGCAGTATTTT. Its translation: CSAGLTDTQYF.

The CDR3 region has the DNA TGTGCCAGCAGTGGCGGCGGATTCACAGATACGCAGTATTTT. It specifies CASSGGGFTDTQYF. The V and J genes are TRBV2 and TRBJ2-3; D uncertain. Per germline, CDR1 SNHLY and CDR2 FYNNEI. V lost 4 bases and J 2 bases, leaving 10 bases between the germline ends. The CDR3 totals 14 residues.

The J gene is TRBJ1-5, the V gene TRBV19; D unresolved. Germline lookup yields CDR1 LNHDA and CDR2 SQIVND (reference sequence). Trimming removed 5 bases from V and 0 bases from J, with 8 bases in between. There are 14 residues in the CDR3. The CDR3, as DNA: TGTGCCAGTAGTGCCCAGATTAGCAATCAGCCCCAGCATTTT. Protein: CASSAQISNQPQHF.

V gene TRBV5-4 combines with J gene TRBJ1-2; 8 nucleotides match TRBD1. V dropped 4 bases and J dropped 6; count of bases not matched to a gene: 8. This CDR3 spans 14 amino acids. Germline assignment: CDR1 SGHNT and CDR2 YYREEE (reference sequence). The CDR3 DNA sequence: TGTGCCAGCAGCCCACCGGACAGGGTTCATGGCTACACCTTC. Protein: CASSPPDRVHGYTF.

The chain joins TRBV11-2 to TRBJ2-1; D unclear. The CDR3 runs 12 residues. Germline V gives CDR1 SGHAT, CDR2 FQNNGV. Trimming took off 3 bases at V and 7 bases at J, with 7 bases between the two ends. The CDR3 DNA reads as TGTGCCAGCAGCTTGACGAGGAATGAGCAGTTCTTC. The encoded protein is CASSLTRNEQFF. Together with reference TRBV11-2 and TRBJ2-1, the CDR3 gives the full variable domain: EAGVAQSPRYKIIEKRQSVAFWCNPISGHATLYWYQQILGQGPKLLIQFQNNGVVDDSQLPKDRFSAERLKGVDSTLKIQPAKLEDSAVYLCASSLTRNEQFFGPGTRLTVL.

The chain links TRBV3-1 (or the pseudogene TRBV3-2) to TRBJ1-2; D remains ambiguous. V was shortened by 6 bases and J by 0 bases, with 8 bases between the two germline ends. The CDR3 runs to 13 residues. Germline V CDR1 and CDR2: LGHDT, YNNKEL (reference sequence). The CDR3 nucleotides read TGTGCCAGCAGGCCGGGCGCTAACTATGGCTACACCTTC. It codes for CASRPGANYGYTF.

This clone came up once. J is TRBJ2-1 and V is TRBV7-6; 11 positions agree with TRBD2. The CDR3 runs 17 residues. J gave up 6 bases and V 5 bases, and 12 bases lay outside the gene matches. Germline CDR1 and CDR2: SGHVS and FNYEAQ. The CDR3 loop is CASSPRGGSGGANEQFF. CDR3 in DNA: TGTGCCAGCAGCCCGAGGGGTGGTAGCGGGGGGGCCAATGAGCAGTTCTTC.

V is TRBV5-4 and J is TRBJ1-1, with D possibly matching TRBD1 (5 bases). Germline CDR1 SGHNT, CDR2 YYREEE (reference sequence). The CDR3 runs to 13 residues. The germline V and J ends were trimmed by 4 bases and 3 bases, with 10 bases remaining between them. Here the CDR3 DNA reads TGTGCCAGCAGCACACAACAGGACACTGAAGCTTTCTTT. Protein product: CASSTQQDTEAFF.

The V and J genes are TRBV27 and TRBJ1-2; 9 bases map to TRBD1. The CDR3 has 13 amino acids. V was clipped by 6 bases and J by 7 bases; unmatched bases: 6. Germline V lookup: CDR1 MNHEY, CDR2 SMNVEV (reference sequence). The CDR3 region has the DNA TGTGCCAGCAGGGGGACAGGGCTTGGTGGCTACACCTTC. Translating it yields CASRGTGLGGYTF.

In its sample, this clone was seen once. This chain uses TRBV10-3 with TRBJ2-7, with D perhaps given as TRBD1 or TRBD2 (5 bases each). CDR3 length: 14 amino acids. Germline V gene lookup returns CDR1 ENHRY and CDR2 SYGVKD. Trimming cost V 2 bases and J 1 base, with 9 bases left between them. Here the CDR3 reads CAISEGDGSYEQYF. The CDR3 DNA follows: TGTGCCATCAGTGAGGGGGACGGGTCCTACGAGCAGTACTTC.

A remark on this clone: One junction end disagrees with the germline gene, perhaps due to a read error. V and J are TRBV18 and TRBJ1-1, with 11 bases lining up with TRBD1. Looked up from germline, CDR1 is KGHSH and CDR2 is LQKENI. There are 17 residues in the CDR3. This CDR3 is CASSPTTTGTGGGHYRF. Written as DNA, the CDR3 is TGTGCCAGCTCGCCAACTACCACCGGGACAGGGGGGGGGCATTATCGGTTT.

The J gene is TRBJ2-7, the V gene TRBV29-1; 7 bases are a match to TRBD1. Germline V gene lookup returns CDR1 SQVTM and CDR2 ANQGSEA. The CDR3 consists of 13 residues. The junction had 8 bases not matched to a gene; V was cut back by 7 bases and J by 2 bases. The CDR3 region has the DNA TGCAGCGCCTCACGACAGGGTCCCTACGAGCAGTACTTC. Translation: CSASRQGPYEQYF.

V gene TRBV5-1 combines with J gene TRBJ2-6; 8 nucleotides line up with TRBD2. CDR3 length equals 18 residues. Germline-derived CDR1 and CDR2 are SGHRS and YFSETQ. Trimming cost V 4 bases and J 0 bases; bases outside gene matches: 9. In DNA form, the CDR3 reads TGCGCCAGCAGCCCGGGAGGGGACGGAGGCTCTGGGGCCAACGTCCTGACTTTC. This encodes CASSPGGDGGSGANVLTF.

The J gene is TRBJ1-1, the V gene TRBV28; D is uncertain. The ends were cut back, 4 bases at V and 7 bases at J, with 7 bases in the middle. The CDR3 is 11 residues long. Germline lookup yields CDR1 MDHEN and CDR2 SYDVKM. The CDR3 spells CASSSVFEAFF. The CDR3 DNA sequence: TGTGCCAGCAGTTCAGTCTTTGAAGCTTTCTTT.

The gene calls are TRBV18 and TRBJ1-3; maybe TRBD1 (6 bases). CDR3 length: 16 amino acids. Looked up from germline, CDR1 is KGHSH and CDR2 is LQKENI. V was pared by 3 bases and J by 0 bases, with 12 bases between. The CDR3 nucleotides read TGTGCCAGCTCACCGGGACAAAAAAACTCTGGAAACACCATATATTTT. Its protein is CASSPGQKNSGNTIYF.

V usage is TRBV6-5 and J usage is TRBJ1-1; tentatively, D is TRBD1 (5 bases). V was cut by 0 bases and J by 0 bases, with 8 bases left in between. Germline values: CDR1 MNHEY, CDR2 SVGAGI. The CDR3 totals 15 residues. The DNA for the CDR3 is TGTGCCAGCAGTTACTCGGGGCAGATGAACACTGAAGCTTTCTTT. Its translation: CASSYSGQMNTEAFF.